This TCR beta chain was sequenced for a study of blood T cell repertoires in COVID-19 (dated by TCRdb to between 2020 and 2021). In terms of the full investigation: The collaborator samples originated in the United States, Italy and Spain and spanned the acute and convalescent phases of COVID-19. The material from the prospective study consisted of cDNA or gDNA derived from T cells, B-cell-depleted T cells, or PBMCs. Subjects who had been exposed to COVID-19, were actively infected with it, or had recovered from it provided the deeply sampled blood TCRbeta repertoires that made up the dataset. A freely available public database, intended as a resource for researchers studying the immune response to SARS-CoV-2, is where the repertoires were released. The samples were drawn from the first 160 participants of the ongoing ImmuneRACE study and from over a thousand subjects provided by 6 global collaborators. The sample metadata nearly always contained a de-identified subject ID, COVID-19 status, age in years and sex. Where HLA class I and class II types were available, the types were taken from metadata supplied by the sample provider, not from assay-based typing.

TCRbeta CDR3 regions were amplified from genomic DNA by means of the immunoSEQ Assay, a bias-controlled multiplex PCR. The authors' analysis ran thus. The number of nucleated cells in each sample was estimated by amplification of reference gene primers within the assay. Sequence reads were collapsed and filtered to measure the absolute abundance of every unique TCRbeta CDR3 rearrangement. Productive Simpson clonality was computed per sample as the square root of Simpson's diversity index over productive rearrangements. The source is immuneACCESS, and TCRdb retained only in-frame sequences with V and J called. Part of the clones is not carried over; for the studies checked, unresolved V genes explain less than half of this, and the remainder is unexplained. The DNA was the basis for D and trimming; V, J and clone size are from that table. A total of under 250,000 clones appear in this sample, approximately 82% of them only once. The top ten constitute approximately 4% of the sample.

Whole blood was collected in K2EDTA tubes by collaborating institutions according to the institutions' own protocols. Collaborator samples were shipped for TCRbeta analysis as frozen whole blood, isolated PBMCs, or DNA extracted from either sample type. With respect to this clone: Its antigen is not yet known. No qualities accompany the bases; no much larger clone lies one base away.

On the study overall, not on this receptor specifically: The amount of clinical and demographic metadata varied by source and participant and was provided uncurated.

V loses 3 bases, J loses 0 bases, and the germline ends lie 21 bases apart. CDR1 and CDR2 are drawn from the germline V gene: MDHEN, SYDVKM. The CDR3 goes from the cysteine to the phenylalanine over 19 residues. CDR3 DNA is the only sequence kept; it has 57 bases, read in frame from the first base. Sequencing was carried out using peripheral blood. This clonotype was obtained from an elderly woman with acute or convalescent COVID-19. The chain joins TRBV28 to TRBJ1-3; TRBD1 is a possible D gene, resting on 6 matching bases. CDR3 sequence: CASSFSLRPTGLSGNTIYF. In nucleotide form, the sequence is TGTGCCAGCAGTTTTTCGCTTCGCCCGACAGGACTCTCTGGAAACACCATATATTTT.